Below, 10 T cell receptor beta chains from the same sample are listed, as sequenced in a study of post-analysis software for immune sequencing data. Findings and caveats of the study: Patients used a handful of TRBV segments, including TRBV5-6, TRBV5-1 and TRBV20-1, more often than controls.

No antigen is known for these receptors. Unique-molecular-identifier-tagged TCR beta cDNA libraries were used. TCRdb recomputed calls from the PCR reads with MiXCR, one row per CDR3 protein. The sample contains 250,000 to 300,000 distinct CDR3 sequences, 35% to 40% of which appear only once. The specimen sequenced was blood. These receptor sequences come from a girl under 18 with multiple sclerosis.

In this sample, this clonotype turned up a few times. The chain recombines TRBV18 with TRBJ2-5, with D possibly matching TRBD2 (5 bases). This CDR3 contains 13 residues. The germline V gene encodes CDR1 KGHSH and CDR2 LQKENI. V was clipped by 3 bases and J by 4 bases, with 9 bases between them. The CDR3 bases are TGTGCCAGCTCACCCGCTGAGGGAGAGACCCAGTACTTC. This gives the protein CASSPAEGETQYF. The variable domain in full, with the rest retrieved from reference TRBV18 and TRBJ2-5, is NAGVMQNPRHLVRRRGQEARLRCSPMKGHSHVYWYRQLPEEGLKFMVYLQKENIIDESGMPKERFSAEFPKEGPSILRIQQVVRGDSAAYFCASSPAEGETQYFGPGTRLLVL.

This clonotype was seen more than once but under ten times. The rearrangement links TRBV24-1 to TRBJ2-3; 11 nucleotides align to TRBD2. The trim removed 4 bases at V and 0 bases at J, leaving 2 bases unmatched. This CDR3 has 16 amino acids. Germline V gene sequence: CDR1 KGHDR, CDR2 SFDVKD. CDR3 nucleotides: TGTGCCACCAGTGAAATAGCGGGGGGGAGCACAGATACGCAGTATTTT. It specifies CATSEIAGGSTDTQYF.

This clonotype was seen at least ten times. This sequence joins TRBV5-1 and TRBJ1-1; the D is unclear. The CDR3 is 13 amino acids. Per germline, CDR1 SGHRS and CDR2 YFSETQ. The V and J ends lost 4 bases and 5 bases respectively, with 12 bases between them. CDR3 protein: CASSRDWGTEAFF. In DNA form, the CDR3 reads TGCGCCAGCAGCCGAGATTGGGGTACTGAAGCTTTCTTT.

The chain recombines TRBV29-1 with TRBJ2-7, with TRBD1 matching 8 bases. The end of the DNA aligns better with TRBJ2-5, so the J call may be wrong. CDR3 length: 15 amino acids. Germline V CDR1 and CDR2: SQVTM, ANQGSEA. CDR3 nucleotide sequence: TGCAGCGTTGCCTCAGGGGGCGGCCTCCGTGAGACCCAGTACTTC. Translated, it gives CSVASGGGLRETQYF.

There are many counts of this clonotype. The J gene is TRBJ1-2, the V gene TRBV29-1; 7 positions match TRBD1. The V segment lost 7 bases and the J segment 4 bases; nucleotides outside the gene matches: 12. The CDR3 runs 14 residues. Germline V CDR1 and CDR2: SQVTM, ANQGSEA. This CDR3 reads CSGTGTGDSYGYTF. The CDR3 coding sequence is TGCAGCGGCACCGGAACAGGGGATTCCTATGGCTACACCTTC. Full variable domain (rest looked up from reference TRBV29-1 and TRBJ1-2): SAVISQKPSRDICQRGTSLTIQCQVDSQVTMMFWYRQQPGQSLTLIATANQGSEATYESGFVIDKFPISRPNLTFSTLTVSNMSPEDSSIYLCSGTGTGDSYGYTFGSGTRLTVV.

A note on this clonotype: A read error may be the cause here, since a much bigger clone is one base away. CDR3 DNA sequence: TGTGCCACCAGCAGCCAAGGTGGACAGGGGGCGCGTGACTACACCTTC. Its translation: CATSSQGGQGARDYTF. The V and J genes are TRBV15 and TRBJ1-2; 11 bases fit TRBD1. CDR3 length: 16 residues. The ends lost 3 bases at V and 10 bases at J; junction bases unmatched: 13. Germline loops: CDR1 LNHNV, CDR2 YYDKDF (reference sequence). Supplemented by reference TRBV15 and TRBJ1-2, the full variable domain reads DAMVIQNPRYQVTQFGKPVTLSCSQTLNHNVMYWYQQKSSQAPKLLFHYYDKDFNNEADTPDNFQSRRPNTSFCFLDIRSPGLGDTAMYLCATSSQGGQGARDYTFGSGTRLTVV.

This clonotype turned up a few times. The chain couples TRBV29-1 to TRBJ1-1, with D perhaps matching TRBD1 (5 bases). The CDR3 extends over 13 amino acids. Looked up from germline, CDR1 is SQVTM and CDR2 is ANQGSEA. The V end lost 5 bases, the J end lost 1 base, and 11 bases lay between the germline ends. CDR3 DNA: TGCAGCGTTCCTGGGGGGTCGAACACTGAAGCTTTCTTT. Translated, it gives CSVPGGSNTEAFF.

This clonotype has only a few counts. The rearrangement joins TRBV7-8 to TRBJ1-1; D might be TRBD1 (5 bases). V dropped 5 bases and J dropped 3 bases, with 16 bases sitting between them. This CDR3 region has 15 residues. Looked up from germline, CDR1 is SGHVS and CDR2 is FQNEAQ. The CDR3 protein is CASSLPGAGHTEAFF. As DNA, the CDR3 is TGTGCCAGCAGCCTACCGGGCGCGGGGCACACTGAAGCTTTCTTT.

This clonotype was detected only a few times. The CDR3 region is CASSQDRGRIRNTEAFF. DNA of the CDR3: TGTGCCAGCAGCCAGGACAGGGGCAGGATTCGGAACACTGAAGCTTTCTTT. The V call is TRBV3-1, the J call TRBJ1-1; TRBD1 aligns across 9 bases. The CDR3 length is 17 residues. Looked up from germline, CDR1 is LGHDT and CDR2 is YNNKEL (reference sequence). Germline trimming cut 3 bases from V and 1 base from J; bases unmatched to any gene: 9.

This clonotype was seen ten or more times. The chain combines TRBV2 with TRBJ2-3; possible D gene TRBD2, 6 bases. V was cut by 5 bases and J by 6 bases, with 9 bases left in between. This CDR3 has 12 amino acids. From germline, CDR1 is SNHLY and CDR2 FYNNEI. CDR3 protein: CASSKSGDTQYF. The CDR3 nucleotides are TGTGCCAGCAGTAAGAGCGGGGATACGCAGTATTTT.